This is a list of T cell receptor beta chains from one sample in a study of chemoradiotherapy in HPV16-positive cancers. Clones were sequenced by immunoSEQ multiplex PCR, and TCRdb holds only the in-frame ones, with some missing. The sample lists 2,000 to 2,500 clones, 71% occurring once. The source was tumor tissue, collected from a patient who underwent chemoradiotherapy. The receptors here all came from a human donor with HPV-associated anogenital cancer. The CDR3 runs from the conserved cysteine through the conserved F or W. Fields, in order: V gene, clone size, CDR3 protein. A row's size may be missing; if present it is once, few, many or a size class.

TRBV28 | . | CASSLQGMVEKLFF
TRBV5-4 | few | CASRPKGGEAFF
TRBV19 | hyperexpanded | CASSMGRTDGYTF
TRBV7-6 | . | CASSLEVRNSGNTIYF
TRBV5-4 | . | CASSQDHRADGYTF
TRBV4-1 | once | CASSRGQGAVGDQHF
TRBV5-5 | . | CASSLVSDRGVYF
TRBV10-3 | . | CAISGGQAQLYEQYF
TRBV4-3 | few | CASSQDRTGGPKGYGYTF
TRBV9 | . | CASSRDVGQGSYGYTF
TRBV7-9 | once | CASVGQYEQYF
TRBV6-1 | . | CASSEVTGAGNTIYF
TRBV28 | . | CASSSLYGYTF
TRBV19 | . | CATSDRGWEKLFF
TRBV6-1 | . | CASRERTGGRVNEKLFF
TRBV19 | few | CASSRLAGMNEQFF